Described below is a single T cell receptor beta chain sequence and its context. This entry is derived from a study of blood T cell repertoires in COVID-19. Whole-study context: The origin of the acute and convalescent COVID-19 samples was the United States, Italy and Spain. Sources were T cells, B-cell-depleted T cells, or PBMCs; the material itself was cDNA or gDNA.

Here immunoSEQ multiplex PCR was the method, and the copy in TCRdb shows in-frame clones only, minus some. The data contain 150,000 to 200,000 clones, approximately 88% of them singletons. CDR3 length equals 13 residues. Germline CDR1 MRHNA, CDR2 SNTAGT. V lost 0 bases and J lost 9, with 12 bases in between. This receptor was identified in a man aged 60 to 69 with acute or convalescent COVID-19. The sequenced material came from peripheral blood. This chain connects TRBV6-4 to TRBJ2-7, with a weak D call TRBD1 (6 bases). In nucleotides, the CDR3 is TGTGCCAGCAGTGACTCGGGAAAAGGGGGGCAGTACTTC. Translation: CASSDSGKGGQYF.